These T cell receptor beta chains were read from a single sample in a study of monozygotic twins with inflammatory bowel disease. TCRdb reprocessed the 5' RACE reads; each CDR3 protein has one entry and no DNA is given. The sample holds fewer than 550,000 distinct CDR3 sequences. Specimen: blood. These receptors were obtained from a human donor with ulcerative colitis or Crohn's disease, or a healthy co-twin of an affected twin (not recorded which). Each CDR3 is given with its conserved first and last residue. The order of the fields is J gene, V gene, CDR3 protein.

J: TRBJ1-5
V: TRBV30
CDR3: CAWSHQGVGHPQQF

J: TRBJ2-1
V: TRBV28
CDR3: CASSLVGSGSSYNEQFF

J: TRBJ2-1
V: TRBV18
CDR3: CASSPPRGGSDNEQFF

J: TRBJ1-1
V: TRBV7-9
CDR3: CASSLRGANTEAFF

J: TRBJ2-2
V: TRBV4-1
CDR3: CASSQEPTRAGGELFF

J: TRBJ2-3
V: TRBV6-2/TRBV6-3
CDR3: CASSYGPGERATSTDTQYF

J: TRBJ1-6
V: TRBV4-3
CDR3: CASSLIQGGDSPLHF

J: TRBJ2-3
V: TRBV7-2
CDR3: CASSLAGIADTQYF

J: TRBJ2-5
V: TRBV7-2
CDR3: CASSPIQETQYF

J: TRBJ2-1
V: TRBV5-5
CDR3: CASRDGTVNEQFF

J: TRBJ2-1
V: TRBV7-2
CDR3: CASSQTSGIWNEQFF

J: TRBJ2-2
V: TRBV28
CDR3: CASRSITGIGELFF

J: TRBJ1-2
V: TRBV30
CDR3: CAGPGRLIGDYGYTF

J: TRBJ2-1
V: TRBV20-1
CDR3: CSARRNGNEQFF

J: TRBJ2-1
V: TRBV19
CDR3: CASRVGGSTEQFF

J: TRBJ2-7
V: TRBV5-6
CDR3: CASSLDSPAEQYF

J: TRBJ1-1
V: TRBV7-9
CDR3: CASSGGVGQAMNTEAFF

J: TRBJ2-2
V: TRBV29-1
CDR3: CSVVRGPTGELFF

J: TRBJ2-7
V: TRBV7-2
CDR3: CASSMDAYEQYF

J: TRBJ2-1
V: TRBV25-1
CDR3: CASSTSGGAFNEQFF

J: TRBJ2-1
V: TRBV5-1
CDR3: CASSETSGASYNEQFF

J: TRBJ1-5
V: TRBV19
CDR3: CASHARERRGQPQHF

J: TRBJ1-1
V: TRBV5-1
CDR3: CASSLRTGAEAFF

J: TRBJ1-1
V: TRBV5-8
CDR3: CASTKGTGTTEAFF

J: TRBJ1-5
V: TRBV5-1
CDR3: CASRPNRGQRHF

J: TRBJ2-5
V: TRBV20-1
CDR3: CSFWTGLWGTETQYF

J: TRBJ2-3
V: TRBV5-1
CDR3: CASSLGQGIADTQYF

J: TRBJ2-7
V: TRBV18
CDR3: CASSPFETGAYEQYF

J: TRBJ2-2
V: TRBV10-3
CDR3: CAISETIGISERTGELFF

J: TRBJ2-7
V: TRBV7-2
CDR3: CASSFGPSSYEQYF

J: TRBJ2-2
V: TRBV12-3/TRBV12-4
CDR3: CASSRNLQFTGELFF

J: TRBJ1-6
V: TRBV9
CDR3: CASSDDGFNSPLHF

J: TRBJ1-4
V: TRBV7-9
CDR3: CASSLVGQGSEKLFF

J: TRBJ2-1
V: TRBV20-1
CDR3: CSAREGTKSANEQFF

J: TRBJ2-3
V: TRBV5-1
CDR3: CASSLVGETSTWPDTQYF

J: TRBJ2-7
V: TRBV20-1
CDR3: CSASSPYEQYF

J: TRBJ1-1
V: TRBV20-1
CDR3: CSARDPGQMNTEAFF

J: TRBJ1-2
V: TRBV6-1
CDR3: CASSPPGTFYGYTF

J: TRBJ1-4
V: TRBV6-5
CDR3: CASSYSMGEGNEKLFF

J: TRBJ2-7
V: TRBV27
CDR3: CTSTSHFRDEQYF

J: TRBJ1-1
V: TRBV7-9
CDR3: CASSQAAGGKAAAFF

J: TRBJ1-4
V: TRBV6-5
CDR3: CASSYSSQGGEKLFF